These 16 T cell receptor beta chains were all obtained from the same sample, sequenced in a study of blood T cells in healthy people across ages. With a J-beta primer mix and a sample-barcoded 5' primer, a second PCR ran about 6 to 11 cycles. TCRdb itself ran the 5' RACE reads through MiXCR, one entry per CDR3 protein. The data contain about 970,000 distinct CDR3 sequences, roughly 50% of them seen just once; the ten biggest clones take up around a fifth. Sequenced: blood. The receptors come from a woman aged 55 to 70 in good health.

This clonotype was recorded a few times. V and J are TRBV11-2 and TRBJ2-7; TRBD2 matches 9 bases. V dropped 0 bases and J dropped 1; count of bases not matched to a gene: 1. From germline, CDR1 is SGHAT and CDR2 FQNNGV. The CDR3 totals 15 residues. CDR3: CASSLDTSGSYEQYF. The CDR3 DNA reads TGTGCCAGCAGCTTAGATACTAGCGGGTCCTACGAGCAGTACTTC.

The V call is TRBV6-1, the J call TRBJ1-1, with unresolved D. CDR3 length: 11 amino acids. V lost 6 bases and J 6 bases, leaving 8 bases between the germline ends. Germline CDR1 reads MNHNS; CDR2 reads SASEGT. The CDR3 DNA reads as TGTGCCAGCAGCCTGCACGCTGAAGCTTTCTTT. Translated: CASSLHAEAFF.

V gene TRBV30 combines with J gene TRBJ1-5, with D possibly matching TRBD1 (5 bases). The CDR3 is made up of 13 amino acids. V was clipped by 5 bases and J by 5 bases, with 13 bases between them. Germline values: CDR1 GTSNPN, CDR2 SVGIG (reference sequence). The CDR3 DNA is TGTGCCTGGTCCGCACAGGTTTATCAGCCCCAGCATTTT. Protein: CAWSAQVYQPQHF.

This rearrangement joins TRBV18 to TRBJ2-3; D is undetermined. Germline-derived CDR1 and CDR2 are KGHSH and LQKENI. Trimming cost V 4 bases and J 1 base, with 21 bases left between them. CDR3 size: 18 residues. The CDR3 reads CASSRIQLNTLGTDTQYF. Here the CDR3 DNA reads TGTGCCAGCTCACGCATCCAACTAAACACTTTGGGCACAGATACGCAGTATTTT. The complete variable domain, with remaining parts taken from reference TRBV18 and TRBJ2-3, reads NAGVMQNPRHLVRRRGQEARLRCSPMKGHSHVYWYRQLPEEGLKFMVYLQKENIIDESGMPKERFSAEFPKEGPSILRIQQVVRGDSAAYFCASSRIQLNTLGTDTQYFGPGTRLTVL.

This clonotype turned up a few times. This chain connects TRBV27 to TRBJ2-1; 7 positions agree with TRBD1. The CDR3 is 17 amino acids. V dropped 5 bases and J dropped 9; count of bases not matched to a gene: 19. Germline V gives CDR1 MNHEY, CDR2 SMNVEV (reference sequence). CDR3: CASSPQYGTDISGEQFF. The CDR3 DNA is TGTGCCAGCAGTCCCCAGTACGGGACAGATATTTCCGGTGAGCAGTTCTTC.

The rearrangement links TRBV7-8 to TRBJ2-1; D may be TRBD1 or TRBD2 (5 bases each). This CDR3 has 13 residues. Trimming removed 6 bases from V and 9 bases from J, with 15 bases in between. Germline CDR1 and CDR2: SGHVS and FQNEAQ. As DNA, the CDR3 is TGTGCCAGCAGATCCCAGAGGGGAAGTGAGCAGTTCTTC. Translation gives CASRSQRGSEQFF. The entire variable domain, with the rest obtained from reference TRBV7-8 and TRBJ2-1, is as follows: GAGVSQSPRYKVAKRGQDVALRCDPISGHVSLFWYQQALGQGPEFLTYFQNEAQLDKSGLPSDRFFAERPEGSVSTLKIQRTQQEDSAVYLCASRSQRGSEQFFGPGTRLTVL.

In the case of this clonotype: This sequence may be a read error, since a much larger clone differs from it by one base. This rearrangement joins TRBV28 to TRBJ2-6; D call uncertain. Deletions cut 4 bases from V and 11 bases from J, with 18 bases between. The CDR3 consists of 15 residues. CDR1 and CDR2 from the germline V gene are MDHEN and SYDVKM. CDR3 DNA: TGTGCCAGCAGTTCAGTCGACCTCTCATGGGACGTCCTGACTTTC. Translated, it gives CASSSVDLSWDVLTF.

This clonotype was detected many times. V gene TRBV10-3 combines with J gene TRBJ2-7; D gene uncertain. Trimming pared 0 bases from V and 6 bases from J, leaving 6 bases between. Germline CDR1 and CDR2: ENHRY and SYGVKD. The length of the CDR3 is 12 residues. This CDR3 is CAISESLAEQYF. In DNA form, the CDR3 reads TGTGCCATCAGTGAGTCCCTGGCCGAGCAGTACTTC.

V and J are TRBV2 and TRBJ2-5; weak D call: TRBD2 (5 bases). The CDR3 runs 13 residues. Germline assignment: CDR1 SNHLY and CDR2 FYNNEI. V was cut by 6 bases and J by 5 bases, with 13 bases left in between. As DNA, the CDR3 is TGTGCCAGCAGAAAGGTGGGAGTGGAGACCCAGTACTTC. The encoded protein is CASRKVGVETQYF.

This clonotype was observed a handful of times. This rearrangement joins TRBV29-1 to TRBJ2-3; no firm D call. Per the germline V gene, CDR1 is SQVTM and CDR2 is ANQGSEA. The V gene lost 4 bases and the J gene lost 4 bases, with 15 bases spanning the gap. The CDR3 has 14 residues. CDR3 sequence reads: CSVVGSIRADTQYF. Written as DNA, the CDR3 is TGCAGCGTTGTGGGGTCAATAAGGGCAGATACGCAGTATTTT.

This clonotype was picked up many times. The CDR3: CSARDLGESYEQYF. CDR3 coding DNA: TGCAGTGCTAGAGATTTGGGGGAGTCCTACGAGCAGTACTTC. The genes are TRBV20-1 and TRBJ2-7; D could derive from TRBD1 or TRBD2 (5 bases each). Germline CDR1 and CDR2: DFQATT and SNEGSKA (reference sequence). V was shortened by 0 bases and J by 1 base, with 10 bases between the two germline ends. The CDR3 runs 14 residues.

This chain uses TRBV20-1 with TRBJ2-3; TRBD1 is a possible D gene (6 bases). With 7 bases removed from V and 2 bases from J, the gap between germline ends came to 16 bases. This CDR3 is built from 14 residues. CDR1 and CDR2 from the germline V gene are DFQATT and SNEGSKA (reference sequence). The chain's CDR3 is CSGNRVRATDTQYF. CDR3 nucleotide sequence: TGCAGTGGTAACAGGGTCCGTGCCACAGATACGCAGTATTTT.

The chain recombines TRBV28 with TRBJ2-1; 10 bases fit TRBD2. The CDR3 sequence is 16 residues long. V trimming: 5 bases; J trimming: 0 bases; junction bases outside the gene matches: 4. Per germline, CDR1 MDHEN and CDR2 SYDVKM. The CDR3 protein is CASSIWTSGSYNEQFF. The CDR3, as DNA: TGTGCCAGCAGTATTTGGACTAGCGGCTCCTACAATGAGCAGTTCTTC.

The rearrangement joins TRBV11-2 to TRBJ2-7; unclear D gene. The V and J ends lost 0 bases and 3 bases respectively, with 15 bases between them. The CDR3 runs 16 residues. CDR1 and CDR2 (germline): SGHAT, FQNNGV. The CDR3 region has the DNA TGTGCCAGCAGCTTAGACGCTCCAATTTGGGACTACGAGCAGTACTTC. It translates to CASSLDAPIWDYEQYF.

This clonotype has only a few counts. The chain carries TRBV6-5 and TRBJ2-2; 11 bases match TRBD1. V gave up 6 bases and J gave up 7 bases; unmatched junction bases: 1. The CDR3 contains 13 residues. Germline CDR1 and CDR2: MNHEY and SVGAGI. In DNA, the CDR3 is TGTGCCAGCAGGGGACAGGGGGTCGGGGAGCTGTTTTTT. It is translated as CASRGQGVGELFF.

This clonotype has a handful of counts. The genes are TRBV4-3 and TRBJ2-3; 9 bases fit TRBD2. The CDR3 totals 15 residues. Losses at the gene ends were 2 bases for V and 4 bases for J; bases not matched to a gene: 4. The germline gives CDR1 LGHNA, CDR2 YSLEER. In nucleotides, the CDR3 is TGCGCCAGCAGCCAAATGGGACTAGCCCCAGATACGCAGTATTTT. This codes for CASSQMGLAPDTQYF.